This T cell receptor (beta chain) was obtained from a study of T cells in Graves' hyperthyroidism and ophthalmopathy. Study-level information: At the time of initial diagnosis and before any treatment, peripheral blood was collected.

Germline CDR1 and CDR2: SGHVS and FNYEAQ. Trimming took off 0 bases at V and 6 bases at J, with 15 bases between the two ends. CDR3 length: 15 residues. Study-wide results and caveats: Most expanded thyroid clonotypes above 0.001 recurred in blood.

Using RNA transcripts as the source, TCR beta CDR3 regions were amplified. The HTBI primer set was used in a first-round RT-PCR of the TCR CDR3. One entry per CDR3 protein results from TCRdb running MiXCR on the multiplex PCR reads. Here the sample spans hundreds of thousands of distinct CDR3 sequences, roughly 14% being singletons. Notes on this clonotype: The target antigen is unknown.

The TCR sequence derives from a woman younger than 30 with Graves' hyperthyroidism. The sequencing input was blood. This chain connects TRBV7-6 to TRBJ2-7; D is possibly TRBD2 (6 bases). Here the CDR3 DNA reads TGTGCCAGCAGCTTAGCGGGGTCGCGGGGCTGCGAGCAGTACTTC. It specifies CASSLAGSRGCEQYF.